This entry is about one T cell receptor (beta chain). Its antigen is not known. This CDR3 has 14 residues. V was pared by 5 bases and J by 2 bases, with 4 bases of the junction left unmatched. CDR1 is MDHEN, CDR2 SYDVKM, per germline. Produced via immunoSEQ multiplex PCR; TCRdb's table is partial and in-frame only. The table records around 50,000 clones, about 85% of them present only once. Time point in this sample: peripheral blood 6 weeks after treatment start. Urothelial carcinoma, locally advanced or metastatic, affected the patients. Sample numbers ranged from 1 to 8 per patient, encompassing pretreatment and on-treatment collections. These data originate in a study of PD-L1 blockade in urothelial cancer. On the study more broadly: Every 3 weeks, patients received intravenous atezolizumab 1,200 mg, beginning 2014.

Study-wide results and caveats: Better progression-free and overall survival followed lower pretreatment blood clonality.

The source is a man aged 45-65 years with urothelial cancer. The starting material was PBMCs, obtained around atezolizumab (anti-PD-L1) treatment. The chain recombines TRBV28 with TRBJ2-7, with 9 bases that match TRBD1. CDR3 residues: CASSPWTGAYEQYF. CDR3 in DNA: TGTGCCAGCAGTCCATGGACAGGGGCCTACGAGCAGTACTTC.